A single sample is the source of the 24 T cell receptor beta chains below, sequenced in a study of T cell responses to AZD1222 COVID-19 vaccine. Profiling relied on immunoSEQ multiplex PCR, and the TCRdb table lists in-frame clones only, not all of them. The sample shows approximately 100,000 clones, 87% of them seen only once. The source material was peripheral blood, sampled on day 0 of AZD1222 vaccination. These TCRs come from an adult in good health.

This chain links TRBV3-1 (or the pseudogene TRBV3-2) with TRBJ2-5; TRBD1 matches at 9 bases. This CDR3 has 15 amino acids. Germline CDR1 is LGHDT and CDR2 is YNNKEL (reference sequence). The J segment lost 4 bases and the V segment lost 4 bases, leaving 7 bases of the junction unmatched. In DNA, the CDR3 is TGTGCCAGCAGCCGGACCCACAGGGGGCCAGAGACCCAGTACTTC. It codes for CASSRTHRGPETQYF.

The chain is built from TRBV10-3 and TRBJ1-3, with TRBD1 as a possible D gene (6 bases). Germline CDR1 is ENHRY and CDR2 is SYGVKD. V shed 6 bases and J shed 4 bases, with 16 bases lying between them. The CDR3 has 15 residues. CDR3 residues: CAIRSPGDRGNTIYF. The DNA of the CDR3 is TGTGCCATCAGGAGCCCGGGAGACAGGGGAAACACCATATATTTT.

The gene calls are TRBV24-1 and TRBJ1-6; a weak D match, TRBD1 (5 bases). CDR3 size: 18 residues. V was pared by 5 bases and J by 9 bases, with 25 bases between. Germline CDR1 reads KGHDR; CDR2 reads SFDVKD. CDR3 residues: CATSGGTTVSIHSSPLHF. CDR3 bases: TGTGCCACCAGTGGGGGGACGACAGTTTCAATTCATAGTTCACCCCTCCACTTT.

The genes are TRBV5-1 and TRBJ1-4; D is unclear. This CDR3 region has 13 residues. CDR1 is SGHRS and CDR2 is YFSETQ in the germline V gene. The V end lost 3 bases, the J end lost 0 bases, and 3 bases lay between the germline ends. Here the CDR3 DNA reads TGCGCCAGCAGCTCTGCAACTAATGAAAAACTGTTTTTT. Translating gives CASSSATNEKLFF.

This chain links TRBV5-1 with TRBJ2-1; 8 bases agree with TRBD2. This CDR3 has 15 amino acids. Trimming removed 0 bases from V and 7 bases from J; junction bases left unmatched: 6. Germline loops: CDR1 SGHRS, CDR2 YFSETQ. The CDR3: CASSLDGRGVNEQFF. CDR3 nucleotide sequence: TGCGCCAGCAGCTTGGACGGGAGGGGAGTGAATGAGCAGTTCTTC.

The chain employs TRBV5-1 and TRBJ2-1; no firm D call. Per the germline V gene, CDR1 is SGHRS and CDR2 is YFSETQ. The CDR3 sequence is 18 residues long. Trimming shortened V by 0 bases and J by 0 bases, and 16 bases separated the two germline ends. In nucleotides, the CDR3 is TGCGCCAGCAGCTTGGTGTGGCGATCGGAGAGCTCCTACAATGAGCAGTTCTTC. Encoded protein: CASSLVWRSESSYNEQFF.

This chain links TRBV2 with TRBJ1-6, with D possibly TRBD1 on 5 matching bases. Germline values: CDR1 SNHLY, CDR2 FYNNEI. This CDR3 is built from 18 residues. The V end was cut by 0 bases, the J end by 12 bases, with 24 bases between. This chain's CDR3 is CASSEAGDPIFRIIPLHF. The CDR3 DNA reads TGTGCCAGCAGTGAAGCGGGGGACCCTATTTTCAGAATTATACCCCTCCACTTT.

The table lists this clone with a few counts. V gene TRBV3-1 (or the pseudogene TRBV3-2) combines with J gene TRBJ2-7, with 7 bases lining up with TRBD2. This CDR3 contains 14 residues. The V and J ends lost 8 bases and 1 base, in that order; junction bases with no gene match: 8. Germline V gives CDR1 LGHDT, CDR2 YNNKEL (reference sequence). Here the CDR3 reads CASRPASGSYEQYF. CDR3 in DNA: TGTGCCAGCCGCCCGGCTAGCGGATCCTACGAGCAGTACTTC.

The chain couples TRBV9 to TRBJ2-3; 8 bases are shared with TRBD2. Germline-derived CDR1 and CDR2 are SGDLS and YYNGEE. This CDR3 has 15 amino acids. The junction had 11 bases not matched to a gene; V was cut back by 4 bases and J by 7 bases. The chain's CDR3 is CASSISGGAGYTQYF. Written as DNA, the CDR3 is TGTGCCAGCAGCATATCCGGGGGGGCCGGGTATACGCAGTATTTT.

This chain links TRBV18 with TRBJ1-1; 9 nucleotides line up with TRBD1. Germline trimming cut 2 bases from V and 2 bases from J; bases unmatched to any gene: 3. The CDR3 has 15 amino acids. Germline values: CDR1 KGHSH, CDR2 LQKENI. The DNA for the CDR3 is TGTGCCAGCTCACCAGGGACAGGGTTCAACACTGAAGCTTTCTTT. Translation: CASSPGTGFNTEAFF. Using reference TRBV18 and TRBJ1-1 for the parts outside the CDR3, the full variable domain is NAGVMQNPRHLVRRRGQEARLRCSPMKGHSHVYWYRQLPEEGLKFMVYLQKENIIDESGMPKERFSAEFPKEGPSILRIQQVVRGDSAAYFCASSPGTGFNTEAFFGQGTRLTVV.

In DNA, the CDR3 is TGTGCCAGCAGCTTAGAGGGCAGGGTAGGGTCACCCCTCCACTTT. It is translated as CASSLEGRVGSPLHF. V is TRBV7-9 and J is TRBJ1-6, with D tentatively TRBD1 (5 bases). The V gene lost 1 base and the J gene lost 10 bases, with 14 bases spanning the gap. Per the germline V gene, CDR1 is SEHNR and CDR2 is FQNEAQ (reference sequence). The CDR3 covers 15 residues. The whole variable domain, remainder taken from reference TRBV7-9 and TRBJ1-6, is DTGVSQNPRHKITKRGQNVTFRCDPISEHNRLYWYRQTLGQGPEFLTYFQNEAQLEKSRLLSDRFSAERPKGSFSTLEIQRTEQGDSAMYLCASSLEGRVGSPLHFGNGTRLTVT.

The count of this clone is one. The chain employs TRBV6-1 and TRBJ2-1; a possible D gene is TRBD2 (6 bases). Trimming took off 2 bases at V and 9 bases at J, with 11 bases between the two ends. Per the germline V gene, CDR1 is MNHNS and CDR2 is SASEGT. The CDR3 sequence is 13 residues long. DNA for the CDR3: TGTGCCAGCAGTGAATTCAGGGAGGCTGAGCAGTTCTTC. This codes for CASSEFREAEQFF.

The J gene is TRBJ2-7, the V gene TRBV7-2; no clear D. Germline CDR1 SGHTA, CDR2 FQGNSA. There are 15 residues in the CDR3. V was clipped by 3 bases and J by 6 bases, with 18 bases between them. In DNA form, the CDR3 reads TGTGCCAGCAGCTTTTCGACTCCCCTTATTCGCGAGCAGTACTTC. Its protein is CASSFSTPLIREQYF.

V gene TRBV6-6 combines with J gene TRBJ2-7, with 9 nucleotides matching TRBD1. The V segment lost 6 bases and the J segment 0 bases; nucleotides outside the gene matches: 6. This CDR3 has 15 amino acids. Germline values: CDR1 MNHNY, CDR2 SVGAGI (reference sequence). CDR3 nucleotide sequence: TGTGCCAGCAGGCGGACAGGGGTTAGCTCCTACGAGCAGTACTTC. It encodes CASRRTGVSSYEQYF.

The chain uses TRBV7-8 and TRBJ2-3; 13 bases line up with TRBD2. CDR1 and CDR2 (germline): SGHVS, FQNEAQ. J gave up 7 bases and V 5 bases, and 6 bases lay outside the gene matches. This CDR3 contains 15 residues. In DNA, the CDR3 is TGTGCCAGCAGCCGACCGGGACTAGCGGGAAATACGCAGTATTTT. This codes for CASSRPGLAGNTQYF.

The rearrangement uses TRBV5-8 and TRBJ2-5; possibly TRBD2 for D (5 bases). Trimming took 0 bases from V and 5 from J, leaving 8 bases between them. The CDR3 has 13 amino acids. Germline V gives CDR1 SGHTS, CDR2 YDEGEE. CDR3 in amino acids: CASSLGTRETQYF. The CDR3 coding sequence is TGTGCCAGCAGCTTGGGGACTCGCGAGACCCAGTACTTC.

V and J are TRBV7-9 and TRBJ1-2, with 8 positions matching TRBD1. There are 16 residues in the CDR3. Per germline, CDR1 SEHNR and CDR2 FQNEAQ (reference sequence). Trimming at V came to 5 bases and at J to 5 bases, leaving 13 bases not matched to a gene. The CDR3 region is CASSPEVGTGRYGYTF. For the CDR3, the DNA is TGTGCCAGCAGCCCCGAGGTAGGGACAGGCCGTTATGGCTACACCTTC.

The chain recombines TRBV6-5 with TRBJ1-3, with unresolved D. V was pared by 3 bases and J by 0 bases, with 9 bases between. This CDR3 has 15 residues. The germline gives CDR1 MNHEY, CDR2 SVGAGI. The CDR3 protein is CASSYSGYSGNTIYF. The CDR3 nucleotides read TGTGCCAGCAGTTATTCCGGCTACTCTGGAAACACCATATATTTT.

The V call is TRBV28, the J call TRBJ1-2; a possible D gene is TRBD1 (6 bases). The V gene's germline CDR1 is MDHEN and CDR2 SYDVKM. The CDR3 extends over 14 amino acids. V dropped 5 bases and J dropped 0 bases, with 10 bases sitting between them. The CDR3 sequence: CASSTGLANYGYTF. The DNA for the CDR3 is TGTGCCAGCAGTACAGGGTTGGCTAACTATGGCTACACCTTC.

The chain uses TRBV28 and TRBJ2-7; tentative D call: TRBD2 (6 bases). V lost 2 bases, J lost 4 bases, and 12 bases lay in between. Germline CDR1 MDHEN, CDR2 SYDVKM. This CDR3 has 14 amino acids. CDR3 DNA sequence: TGTGCCAGCAGTTTAGGCGGGACTCTATACGAGCAGTACTTC. This codes for CASSLGGTLYEQYF.

This clone was picked up one time. The rearrangement uses TRBV6-5 and TRBJ2-2; 9 bases agree with TRBD1. In germline, CDR1 is MNHEY, CDR2 SVGAGI. This CDR3 contains 14 residues. V shed 11 bases, J shed 1 base, and the junction held 5 bases outside the gene matches. CDR3 region: CAAGQGMNTGELFF. The CDR3 bases are TGTGCCGCCGGACAGGGGATGAACACCGGGGAGCTGTTTTTT.

This chain uses TRBV30 with TRBJ1-6, with 8 bases aligning to TRBD1. This CDR3 has 14 amino acids. The germline V gene has CDR1 GTSNPN and CDR2 SVGIG (reference sequence). J was trimmed by 7 bases and V by 1 base; bases with no gene match: 3. CDR3 sequence reads: CAWSDRGWNSPLHF. DNA of the CDR3: TGTGCCTGGAGTGACAGGGGGTGGAATTCACCCCTCCACTTT. The variable domain in full, completed from reference TRBV30 and TRBJ1-6, reads SQTIHQWPATLVQPVGSPLSLECTVEGTSNPNLYWYRQAAGRGLQLLFYSVGIGQISSEVPQNLSASRPQDRQFILSSKKLLLSDSGFYLCAWSDRGWNSPLHFGNGTRLTVT.

The gene calls are TRBV19 and TRBJ1-1; a weak D match, TRBD1 (6 bases). There are 13 residues in the CDR3. The ends were cut back, 9 bases at V and 0 bases at J, with 11 bases in the middle. CDR1 is LNHDA, CDR2 SQIVND, per germline (reference sequence). The CDR3 DNA reads TGTGCCAGCAGGGACACCTTGAACACTGAAGCTTTCTTT. Translation: CASRDTLNTEAFF.

In this sample, this clone turned up a few times. This chain joins TRBV5-6 and TRBJ1-2; D not resolved. CDR1 is SGHDT, CDR2 YYEEEE, per germline. Trimming took off 0 bases at V and 8 bases at J, with 14 bases between the two ends. The CDR3 extends over 14 amino acids. CDR3 coding DNA: TGTGCCAGCAGCTTGGCGGGTATGCCAGGCGGCTACACCTTC. Translating gives CASSLAGMPGGYTF.